This is a list of T cell receptor beta chains from one sample in a study of T-cell memory formation after mild COVID-19. TCRdb reanalysed the 5' RACE reads using MiXCR and keeps one entry per CDR3 protein. This sample has hundreds of thousands of distinct CDR3 sequences, with over 15% found just once. The sequencing sample was made of PBMCs or a T cell subset sorted from them (not recorded which). The origin of the receptors is a man between 18 and 35 years old who had mild COVID-19 (a few samples of this study predate the infection). Cell type and time point are not known. CDR3s include the opening cysteine and the closing phenylalanine or tryptophan. A D gene is named only where the DNA matches it firmly. Rows give clone size only sometimes, using once, few, many, or a class for an expanded clone.

few	TRBV20-1	TRBJ1-1	.	CSVPAPGMGNTEAFF	TGCAGTGTCCCAGCTCCGGGGATGGGTAACACTGAAGCTTTCTTT
.	TRBV24-1	TRBJ2-5	TRBD1	CATSDGQGTQETQYF	TGTGCCACCAGTGACGGACAGGGAACCCAAGAGACCCAGTACTTC
few	TRBV7-9	TRBJ2-2	.	CASSLVGLAGELFF	TGTGCCAGCAGCTTAGTTGGCCTCGCCGGGGAGCTGTTTTTT
few	TRBV7-6	TRBJ1-6	TRBD1	CASSSAGGNSPLHF	TGTGCCAGCAGCTCCGCAGGGGGGAATTCACCCCTCCACTTT
few	TRBV5-1	TRBJ1-6	.	CASSLEGYRSPLHF	TGCGCCAGCAGCTTGGAAGGGTACCGATCACCCCTCCACTTT
.	TRBV20-1	TRBJ2-1	.	CSARIFLTKAPHEQFF	TGCAGTGCTAGAATCTTCCTGACTAAGGCACCCCATGAGCAGTTCTTC
.	TRBV29-1	TRBJ2-1	.	CSVVEEDEQFF	TGCAGCGTTGTTGAAGAGGATGAGCAGTTCTTC
few	TRBV7-2	TRBJ1-5	.	CASSLGPPGNQPQHF	TGTGCCAGCAGCTTAGGACCCCCAGGGAACCAGCCCCAGCATTTT
.	TRBV10-3	TRBJ2-2	.	CAIAPRQTSTGELFF	TGTGCCATCGCCCCGAGACAGACCTCCACCGGGGAGCTGTTTTTT
.	TRBV13	TRBJ2-3	.	CASSRQLRTQRTDTQYF	TGTGCCAGCAGCCGCCAACTACGGACCCAACGCACAGATACGCAGTATTTT
.	TRBV29-1	TRBJ2-1	.	CSVETENNEQFF	TGCAGCGTTGAGACAGAAAACAATGAGCAGTTCTTC
few	TRBV5-1	TRBJ1-6	TRBD1	CASSNSPGQSSPLHF	TGCGCCAGCAGCAATTCGCCGGGACAGTCTTCACCCCTCCACTTT
few	TRBV20-1	TRBJ2-2	.	CSARPGFTGELFF	TGCAGTGCTAGACCTGGGTTCACCGGGGAGCTGTTTTTT
.	TRBV29-1	TRBJ1-1	.	CSVSGVLNTEAFF	TGCAGCGTCTCAGGGGTCCTGAACACTGAAGCTTTCTTT
.	TRBV7-9	TRBJ1-1	.	CASSFRGVEAFF	TGTGCCAGCAGCTTCAGGGGAGTGGAAGCTTTCTTT
.	TRBV10-2	TRBJ2-3	TRBD2	CASSPAGIPTDTQYF	TGCGCCAGCAGTCCAGCGGGGATACCCACAGATACGCAGTATTTT
.	TRBV12-3/TRBV12-4	TRBJ2-5	.	CASSLFLGALYQETQYF	TGTGCCAGCAGTTTATTCCTGGGGGCCCTGTACCAAGAGACCCAGTACTTC
few	TRBV20-1	TRBJ1-5	.	CSASRVGQPQHF	TGCAGTGCTAGTAGGGTGGGTCAGCCCCAGCATTTT
once	TRBV7-9	TRBJ2-3	.	CASMGPGAQADTQYF	TGTGCCAGCATGGGCCCCGGGGCGCAGGCAGATACGCAGTATTTT
.	TRBV9	TRBJ1-6	.	CASSVEGLWDSPLHF	TGTGCCAGCAGCGTAGAAGGTCTCTGGGATTCACCCCTCCACTTT
many	TRBV5-1	TRBJ1-2	TRBD1	CASSPEGAIANYGYTF	TGCGCCAGCAGCCCCGAGGGGGCAATAGCTAACTATGGCTACACCTTC
few	TRBV6-2/TRBV6-3	TRBJ1-4	.	CAASSYISAGRLNEKLFF	TGTGCCGCCAGCAGTTACATTTCGGCCGGTCGGCTTAATGAAAAACTGTTTTTT
.	TRBV4-3	TRBJ1-2	.	CASSQDRGDLTGFYGYTF	TGCGCCAGCAGCCAAGATCGGGGGGACCTTACAGGGTTCTATGGCTACACCTTC
.	TRBV9	TRBJ1-5	.	CASSVDYTQPQHF	TGTGCCAGCAGCGTAGATTATACTCAGCCCCAGCATTTT
few	TRBV20-1	TRBJ1-4	.	CSARGSPTGEKLFF	TGCAGTGCTAGAGGAAGTCCGACGGGTGAAAAACTGTTTTTT
many	TRBV12-3/TRBV12-4	TRBJ2-3	TRBD1	CASSFPGQSTDTQYF	TGTGCCAGCAGTTTCCCGGGACAGAGCACAGATACGCAGTATTTT
.	TRBV6-5	TRBJ1-5	.	CASSYSRPDGSNQPQHF	TGTGCCAGCAGTTACTCCCGACCAGACGGAAGCAATCAGCCCCAGCATTTT
.	TRBV7-2	TRBJ2-5	TRBD1	CASSGTGPQRETQYF	TGTGCCAGCAGCGGGACAGGGCCCCAGAGGGAGACCCAGTACTTC
once	TRBV4-3	TRBJ2-1	.	CASSPIDARHISSYNEQFF	TGCGCCAGCAGCCCCATCGACGCGCGCCACATATCATCCTACAATGAGCAGTTCTTC
few	TRBV27	TRBJ2-5	.	CASSLRDRLSPRQTQYF	TGTGCCAGCAGTTTACGCGACAGGCTGAGCCCCCGGCAGACCCAGTACTTC
.	TRBV5-1	TRBJ2-2	.	CASSTGFKNGELFF	TGCGCCAGCAGCACGGGCTTTAAAAACGGGGAGCTGTTTTTT
.	TRBV7-3	TRBJ2-1	TRBD2	CASSPGLAGSSYNEQFF	TGTGCCAGCAGCCCGGGACTAGCGGGGTCATCCTACAATGAGCAGTTCTTC
few	TRBV5-1	TRBJ1-2	TRBD1	CASSLEGTATYGYTF	TGCGCCAGCAGCTTGGAAGGGACAGCAACCTATGGCTACACCTTC
.	TRBV24-1	TRBJ2-1	.	CATSDLGQGSNEQFF	TGTGCCACCAGTGATTTGGGGCAGGGGAGCAATGAGCAGTTCTTC
few	TRBV12-3/TRBV12-4	TRBJ2-4	.	CASSLEGFKNIQYF	TGTGCCAGCAGTTTAGAGGGGTTCAAAAACATTCAGTACTTC
few	TRBV5-1	TRBJ1-6	.	CASSLGVGNSPLHF	TGCGCCAGCAGCTTGGGGGTTGGTAATTCACCCCTCCACTTT
many	TRBV5-1	TRBJ2-7	.	CASSLSMGGSYEQYF	TGCGCCAGCAGCCTGTCAATGGGGGGCTCCTACGAGCAGTACTTC
many	TRBV7-2	TRBJ2-5	.	CASSFQRGTQETQYF	TGTGCCAGCAGCTTCCAACGAGGCACCCAAGAGACCCAGTACTTC
few	TRBV7-6	TRBJ2-5	TRBD2	CASSARTSGGTRQETQYF	TGTGCCAGCAGCGCAAGGACTAGCGGGGGAACTCGCCAAGAGACCCAGTACTTC